These T cell receptor beta chains were read from a single sample in a study of shared clonotypes between healthy human individuals. Produced via immunoSEQ multiplex PCR; TCRdb's table is partial and in-frame only. Here the sample spans about 680,000 clones, 55% to 85% being singletons. Input material: memory CD4+ T cells sorted from blood. Receptors originate from a woman in her thirties in good health. Each CDR3 is given with its conserved first and last residue. Fields, in order: V gene, J gene, CDR3 protein.

TRBV6-1,TRBJ1-2,CASMADYYGYTF
TRBV2,TRBJ2-7,CASSERGAMYEQYF
TRBV6-5,TRBJ1-1,CASWLNTEAFF
TRBV28,TRBJ1-5,CASSLQGVNSNQPQHF
TRBV29-1,TRBJ2-1,CSVDSSGDYNEQFF
TRBV11-3,TRBJ1-1,CASSIRFCREGGYLWVF
TRBV10-2,TRBJ1-5,CASSEPYQGPQHF
TRBV27,TRBJ2-5,CASSLYVAGGRETQYF
TRBV11-3,TRBJ1-1,CASSLDSFGAWGAFF
TRBV7-2,TRBJ2-7,CASSIGTSGSYEQYF
TRBV28,TRBJ1-1,CASKPSQGAVTEAFF
TRBV28,TRBJ1-1,CASSTGTVAFF
TRBV11-1,TRBJ1-2,CASSLKQGRNYGYTF
TRBV15,TRBJ1-4,CATSRDRGGEKLFF
TRBV4-2,TRBJ2-7,CASSQSLSLGAGEQYF
TRBV5-1,TRBJ2-3,CASSLILATSTDTQYF